This TCR beta chain was sequenced for a study of T cell repertoires in cytomegalovirus infection. Background on the study: From public TCR beta signatures came an indication of both CMV infection and matching HLA type. Study outcomes and limitations: Dominating the ex vivo response were HLA-C-restricted CMV-specific TCR beta clonotypes. The cumulative frequency of public TCR beta families distinguished individuals who carried CMV together with the relevant HLA.

This CDR3 has 14 amino acids. Looked up from germline, CDR1 is KGHSH and CDR2 is LQKENI. Trimming pared 2 bases from V and 7 bases from J, leaving 12 bases between. This clonotype was seen more than once but under ten times. Its antigen is unknown. TCRdb re-called the reads with MiXCR, one entry per CDR3 protein. Counted here are about 210,000 distinct CDR3 sequences, 5% to 8.5% occurring once; the ten biggest clones make up around 6.5%. Sequenced input: PBMCs. The chain has TRBV18 and TRBJ2-1; D unresolved. This receptor was identified in a human donor in good health (CMV status not recorded). Some clones in this sample may be carry-over from other donors' samples. For the CDR3, the DNA is TGTGCCAGCTCACCAACGAAAGGGTTTAATGAGCAGTTCTTC. Its protein is CASSPTKGFNEQFF.